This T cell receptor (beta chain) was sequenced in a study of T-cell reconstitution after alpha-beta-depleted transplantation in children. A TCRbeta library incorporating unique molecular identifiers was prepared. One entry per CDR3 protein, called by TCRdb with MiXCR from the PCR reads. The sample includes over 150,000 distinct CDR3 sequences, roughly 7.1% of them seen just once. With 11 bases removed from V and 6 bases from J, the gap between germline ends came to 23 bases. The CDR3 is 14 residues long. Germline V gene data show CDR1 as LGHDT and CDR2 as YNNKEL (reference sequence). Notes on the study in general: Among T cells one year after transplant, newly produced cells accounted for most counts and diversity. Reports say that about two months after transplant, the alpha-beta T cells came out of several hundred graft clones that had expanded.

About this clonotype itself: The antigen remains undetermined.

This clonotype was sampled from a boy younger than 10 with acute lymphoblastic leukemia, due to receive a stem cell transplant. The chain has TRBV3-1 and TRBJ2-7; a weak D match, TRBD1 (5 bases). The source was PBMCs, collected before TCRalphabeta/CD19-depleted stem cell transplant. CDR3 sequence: CASLRETVFSEQYF. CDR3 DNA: TGTGCCTCCCTCCGTGAGACAGTCTTTAGCGAGCAGTACTTC.